Sequencing of this T cell receptor beta chain was carried out in a study of blood T cell repertoires in COVID-19 (dated by TCRdb to the early 2020s). Context from the whole study: The collaborator samples originated in the United States, Italy and Spain and spanned the acute and convalescent phases of COVID-19. The prospective study material was composed of cDNA or gDNA derived from T cells, B-cell-depleted T cells, or PBMCs. Deeply sampled blood TCRbeta repertoires from subjects exposed to, actively infected with, or recovered from COVID-19 were included in the dataset. The repertoires were released in a freely available public database intended as a resource for research on the immune response to SARS-CoV-2. The samples were drawn from two sources: the first 160 participants of the ongoing ImmuneRACE study, and 950 to 1,500 subjects contributed by 6 global collaborators. A de-identified subject ID, COVID-19 status, age in years and sex were almost always included in the sample metadata. HLA class I and class II types, where available, came from metadata supplied by the sample provider rather than from assay-based typing. What the work shows at the level of the full study, not this receptor alone: The quantity of clinical and demographic metadata differed by source and by participant and was supplied without curation.

TCRbeta CDR3 regions were amplified from genomic DNA using the immunoSEQ Assay, a bias-controlled multiplex PCR. Regarding the original processing steps: The number of nucleated cells in each sample was estimated by amplification of reference gene primers within the assay. To quantify the absolute abundance of each unique TCRbeta CDR3 rearrangement, sequence reads were collapsed and filtered. Productive Simpson clonality was computed per sample as the square root of Simpson's diversity index over productive rearrangements. TCRdb retrieved this table from immuneACCESS and kept in-frame rearrangements only. Not all clones are present; in checked studies, unresolved V genes account for under half, and no reason is known for the remainder. That table is the source of V, J and clone size, and D and trimming were worked out from the DNA. Within this sample are 200,000 to 250,000 clones, with approximately 90% of them counted one time only. Of the sample, about a tenth is held by the ten largest clones.

The CDR3 spans 16 residues, from the cysteine through the phenylalanine. The kept DNA is CDR3 alone, 48 bases in frame from the first base. From the germline V gene, CDR1 is MNHEY and CDR2 is SVGAGI. V loses 1 base at its end and J loses 10 bases; junction bases beyond the gene matches: 6. Participants in the prospective study were enrolled through a virtual design, were aged about 18 to 90 years, and lived in 24 United States geographic areas. In the prospective study, participants were assigned to cohorts based on the clinical history participants reported in a screening survey and a study questionnaire. Recovered participants in ImmuneRACE Cohort 3 were defined by two consecutive negative NP/OP PCR tests, clearance by a healthcare professional, or resolution of symptoms. Mobile phlebotomists in the prospective study collected whole blood, serum and a nasopharyngeal or oropharyngeal swab from every participant. Over a roughly 2-month period, participants in the prospective study had the option of providing additional blood draws and questionnaires. Blood samples from the prospective study were shipped frozen or at room temperature prior to DNA extraction.

Comments on this clone: This receptor's antigen is unknown. Base qualities are not provided; no much larger clone lies one nucleotide away.

The chain is encoded by TRBV6-5 joined to TRBJ1-6; 11 bases in the junction line up with TRBD1. This receptor was obtained from a young man who had recovered from COVID-19. The sequenced sample was PBMCs or T cells enriched from blood (not recorded which). The CDR3 amino acid sequence is: CASSYFSGTGGSPLHF. DNA sequence: TGTGCCAGCAGTTACTTCTCCGGGACAGGGGGATCACCCCTCCACTTT.